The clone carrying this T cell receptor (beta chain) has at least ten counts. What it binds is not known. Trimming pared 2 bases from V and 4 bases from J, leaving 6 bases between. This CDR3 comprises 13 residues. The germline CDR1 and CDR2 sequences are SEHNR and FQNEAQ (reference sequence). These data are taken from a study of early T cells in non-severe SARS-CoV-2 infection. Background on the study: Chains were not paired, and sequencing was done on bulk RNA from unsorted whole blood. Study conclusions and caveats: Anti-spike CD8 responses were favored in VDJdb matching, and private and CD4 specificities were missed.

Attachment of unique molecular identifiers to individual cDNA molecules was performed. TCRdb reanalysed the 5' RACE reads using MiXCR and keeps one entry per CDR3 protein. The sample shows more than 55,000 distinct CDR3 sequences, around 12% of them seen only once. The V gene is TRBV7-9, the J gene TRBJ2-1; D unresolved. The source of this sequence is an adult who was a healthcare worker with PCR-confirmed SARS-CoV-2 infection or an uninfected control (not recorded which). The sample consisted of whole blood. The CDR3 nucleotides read TGTGCCAGCAGCTTACCCCGGTACAATGAGCAGTTCTTC. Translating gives CASSLPRYNEQFF.